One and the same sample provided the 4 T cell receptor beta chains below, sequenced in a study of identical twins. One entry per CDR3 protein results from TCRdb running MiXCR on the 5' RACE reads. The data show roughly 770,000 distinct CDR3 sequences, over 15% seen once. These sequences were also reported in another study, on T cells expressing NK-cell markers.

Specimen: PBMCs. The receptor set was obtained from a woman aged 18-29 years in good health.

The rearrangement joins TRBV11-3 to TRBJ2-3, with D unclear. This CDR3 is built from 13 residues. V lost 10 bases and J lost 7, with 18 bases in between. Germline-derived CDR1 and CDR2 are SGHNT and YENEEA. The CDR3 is CAIQGEGSNTQYF. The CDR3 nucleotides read TGTGCCATCCAAGGAGAAGGTTCGAATACGCAGTATTTT. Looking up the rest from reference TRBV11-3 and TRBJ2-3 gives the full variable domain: EAGVVQSPRYKIIEKKQPVAFWCNPISGHNTLYWYLQNLGQGPELLIRYENEEAVDDSQLPKDRFSAERLKGVDSTLKIQPAELGDSAVYLCAIQGEGSNTQYFGPGTRLTVL.

The CDR3 DNA sequence: TGTGCTAGTGGGCTGGACAGGGGACGGCCCCAGCATTTT. Its translation: CASGLDRGRPQHF. The V call is TRBV12-5, the J call TRBJ1-5; 9 bases are a match to TRBD1. The V and J ends lost 6 bases and 9 bases, in that order; junction bases with no gene match: 6. Per the germline V gene, CDR1 is LGHNT and CDR2 is FRNRAP. The CDR3 has 13 amino acids.

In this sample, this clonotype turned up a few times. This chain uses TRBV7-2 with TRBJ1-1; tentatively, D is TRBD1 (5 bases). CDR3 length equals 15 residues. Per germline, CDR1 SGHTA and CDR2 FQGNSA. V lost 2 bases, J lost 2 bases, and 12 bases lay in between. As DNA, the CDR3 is TGTGCCAGCAGCTTAAGGGGCGGGACCAACACTGAAGCTTTCTTT. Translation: CASSLRGGTNTEAFF.

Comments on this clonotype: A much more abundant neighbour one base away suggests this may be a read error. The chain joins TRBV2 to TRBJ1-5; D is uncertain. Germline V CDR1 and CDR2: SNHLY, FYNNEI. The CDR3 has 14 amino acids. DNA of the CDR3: TGTGCCAGCAGTGAATCCGTATGGAATCGGCCCCAGCATTTT. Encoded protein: CASSESVWNRPQHF.